The 20 T cell receptor beta chains listed next were all sequenced from one sample in a study of shared clonotypes between healthy human individuals. Only in-frame clones appear in the TCRdb table, and some are missing; sequencing was by immunoSEQ multiplex PCR. This sample yields about 980,000 clones, of which approximately 80% are seen a single time; approximately 1.5% belongs to the top ten. The source material was memory CD4+ T cells sorted from blood. Subset reported: CD45RA-negative fraction. These TCRs come from a man between 18 and 29 years old in good health.

The CDR3 loop reads CASSGGIGNQPQHF. CDR3 in DNA: TGTGCCAGCAGTGGAGGTATCGGCAATCAGCCCCAGCATTTT. This chain joins TRBV6-1 and TRBJ1-5; D is unclear. CDR3 size: 14 residues. Trimming took 4 bases from V and 2 from J, leaving 9 bases between them. CDR1 and CDR2 (germline): MNHNS, SASEGT.

With respect to this clone: Other DNA sequences from this sample encode an identical CDR3 as well. V and J are TRBV11-2 and TRBJ1-5; unclear D gene. V dropped 0 bases and J dropped 4 bases, with 4 bases sitting between them. CDR1 and CDR2 from the germline V gene are SGHAT and FQNNGV. This CDR3 region has 13 residues. The DNA of the CDR3 is TGTGCCAGCAGCTTAGAACGGAATCAGCCCCAGCATTTT. Translated, it gives CASSLERNQPQHF.

The V call is TRBV2, the J call TRBJ1-4; D unclear. CDR1 and CDR2 (germline): SNHLY, FYNNEI. V lost 4 bases and J 8 bases, leaving 8 bases between the germline ends. The CDR3 is made up of 12 amino acids. The DNA of the CDR3 is TGTGCCAGCAGTGTTTTCGTCGAAAAACTGTTTTTT. Translating it yields CASSVFVEKLFF.

The rearrangement uses TRBV5-4 and TRBJ2-1; D gene unclear. Germline CDR1 reads SGHNT; CDR2 reads YYREEE (reference sequence). The CDR3 totals 13 residues. V was clipped by 5 bases and J by 4 bases, with 10 bases between them. CDR3 in amino acids: CASRRSAYNEQFF. The CDR3 DNA reads TGTGCCAGCAGACGGAGCGCATACAATGAGCAGTTCTTC.

This rearrangement joins TRBV11-2 to TRBJ2-3; D remains unclear. Germline values: CDR1 SGHAT, CDR2 FQNNGV. The CDR3 has 13 amino acids. V shed 4 bases and J shed 1 base, with 6 bases lying between them. The DNA for the CDR3 is TGTGCCAGCAGCTGGACGGGCACAGATACGCAGTATTTT. Translated, it gives CASSWTGTDTQYF.

Note on this clone: Other DNA sequences in this sample translate to the same CDR3. The gene calls are TRBV5-4 and TRBJ2-1; 8 nucleotides line up with TRBD1. Germline CDR1 is SGHNT and CDR2 is YYREEE (reference sequence). The junction had 6 bases not matched to a gene; V was cut back by 4 bases and J by 9 bases. The CDR3 has 13 amino acids. The CDR3 bases are TGTGCCAGCAGCCTGGACAGGGTCGGTGAGCAGTTCTTC. Translation gives CASSLDRVGEQFF.

On this clone: The junction and the germline gene differ at one end; a read error may be behind it. The rearrangement joins TRBV7-7 to TRBJ2-3, with D uncertain. Germline loops: CDR1 SSHAT, CDR2 FNYEAQ (reference sequence). This CDR3 region has 13 residues. This chain's CDR3 is CASSQRAADTQYF. The CDR3 DNA follows: TGTGCTAGCAGCCAACGGGCTGCGGATACGCAGTATTTT. Combining the CDR3 with reference TRBV7-7 and TRBJ2-3 gives the whole variable domain GAGVSQSPRYKVTKRGQDVTLRCDPISSHATLYWYQQALGQGPEFLTYFNYEAQPDKSGLPSDRFSAERPEGSISTLTIQRTEQRDSAMYRCASSQRAADTQYFGPGTRLTVL.

The chain links TRBV5-1 to TRBJ1-1, with D unresolved. The CDR3 is 15 residues long. The V end lost 2 bases, the J end lost 1 base, and 12 bases lay between the germline ends. Germline CDR1 SGHRS, CDR2 YFSETQ. CDR3 residues: CASSFGASGNTEAFF. In DNA form, the CDR3 reads TGCGCCAGCAGCTTCGGCGCCTCAGGGAACACTGAAGCTTTCTTT.

J is TRBJ2-3 and V is TRBV7-8; TRBD1 or TRBD2 may be the D gene (5 bases each). The CDR3 is made up of 14 amino acids. From germline, CDR1 is SGHVS and CDR2 FQNEAQ. V lost 1 base to trimming and J lost 3 bases, with 8 bases between them. CDR3 loop: CASSLGGLTDTQYF. CDR3 in DNA: TGTGCCAGCAGCTTAGGGGGGTTAACAGATACGCAGTATTTT.

J is TRBJ1-5 and V is TRBV6-1; possibly TRBD1 for D (6 bases). This CDR3 region has 13 residues. The germline V gene encodes CDR1 MNHNS and CDR2 SASEGT. V was shortened by 3 bases and J by 6 bases, with 9 bases between the two germline ends. CDR3 in DNA: TGTGCCAGCAGTGATCGGGGGGCTCAGCCCCAGCATTTT. It codes for CASSDRGAQPQHF.

This clone has a single count. The rearrangement joins TRBV5-6 to TRBJ1-2; TRBD1 aligns across 7 bases. CDR1 is SGHDT, CDR2 YYEEEE, per germline. The CDR3 consists of 13 residues. The junction had 7 bases not matched to a gene; V was cut back by 5 bases and J by 6 bases. In DNA, the CDR3 is TGTGCCAGCAGACGGACAGGTGGGGATGGCTACACCTTC. Translating it yields CASRRTGGDGYTF. The full variable domain, rest sourced from reference TRBV5-6 and TRBJ1-2, is DAGVTQSPTHLIKTRGQQVTLRCSPKSGHDTVSWYQQALGQGPQFIFQYYEEEERQRGNFPDRFSGHQFPNYSSELNVNALLLGDSALYLCASRRTGGDGYTFGSGTRLTVV.

This clone has only a few counts. The CDR3 spells CATHGGANPGLAGINIQYF. The CDR3 bases are TGCGCCACCCACGGGGGGGCAAACCCGGGACTAGCGGGGATTAACATTCAGTACTTC. The chain couples TRBV10-1 to TRBJ2-4; 13 positions match TRBD2. The CDR3 is 19 amino acids. Germline CDR1 WNHNN, CDR2 SYGVQD (reference sequence). The trim removed 10 bases at V and 7 bases at J, leaving 22 bases unmatched.

The genes are TRBV9 and TRBJ1-5, with TRBD1 matching 7 bases. The CDR3 covers 18 residues. The ends lost 4 bases at V and 0 bases at J; junction bases unmatched: 13. The germline V gene has CDR1 SGDLS and CDR2 YYNGEE. DNA for the CDR3: TGTGCCAGCAGCCCCGAGGACAGGCCCCCGTATAGCAATCAGCCCCAGCATTTT. Its translation: CASSPEDRPPYSNQPQHF.

The sample holds one count of this clone. V usage is TRBV2 and J usage is TRBJ1-6, with D unclear. Trimming pared 2 bases from V and 9 bases from J, leaving 17 bases between. The germline V gene has CDR1 SNHLY and CDR2 FYNNEI. The CDR3 is made up of 16 amino acids. CDR3 sequence: CASSEPSSSQRSPLHF. DNA of the CDR3: TGTGCCAGCAGTGAACCCTCCTCCTCTCAACGTTCACCCCTCCACTTT. Supplemented by reference TRBV2 and TRBJ1-6, the full variable domain reads EPEVTQTPSHQVTQMGQEVILRCVPISNHLYFYWYRQILGQKVEFLVSFYNNEISEKSEIFDDQFSVERPDGSNFTLKIRSTKLEDSAMYFCASSEPSSSQRSPLHFGNGTRLTVT.

This rearrangement joins TRBV11-2 to TRBJ2-3; no firm D call. Germline V gene data show CDR1 as SGHAT and CDR2 as FQNNGV. Trimming stripped 1 base from V and 2 bases from J, with 7 bases between. CDR3 size: 14 residues. The CDR3 is CASSLGANTDTQYF. In nucleotides, the CDR3 is TGTGCCAGCAGCTTAGGAGCGAACACAGATACGCAGTATTTT.

A word on this clone: This may be a read error, as it is one base from a much larger clone. The CDR3 loop is CASSLQTTDTQYF. The CDR3 DNA follows: TGTGCCAGCAGCTTACAGACCACAGATACGCAGTATTTT. This sequence joins TRBV7-3 and TRBJ2-3; D ambiguous. The germline V gene encodes CDR1 SGHTA and CDR2 FQGTGA. V lost 2 bases, J lost 2 bases, and 5 bases lay in between. CDR3 length: 13 amino acids.

The chain uses TRBV9 and TRBJ2-3, with D unresolved. Germline V gene sequence: CDR1 SGDLS, CDR2 YYNGEE. Trimming pared 4 bases from V and 4 bases from J, leaving 7 bases between. The CDR3 has 12 residues. Written as DNA, the CDR3 is TGTGCCAGCAGCATAAGGTCAGATACGCAGTATTTT. This codes for CASSIRSDTQYF.

This clone occurred once. This chain links TRBV21-1 with TRBJ1-2; the table's D call of TRBD1 was not tested on the DNA. TRBV21-1 is flagged as a pseudogene. The CDR3 extends over 13 amino acids. CDR3 DNA: TGTGCCAGCAGCAAAGGAGACAGCTATGGCTACACCTTC. It specifies CASSKGDSYGYTF.

The V and J genes are TRBV5-6 and TRBJ2-5; 8 bases are a match to TRBD1. The germline gives CDR1 SGHDT, CDR2 YYEEEE. CDR3 length equals 15 residues. V lost 4 bases and J lost 0; bases outside the gene matches: 5. CDR3: CASSRTGPYQETQYF. CDR3 DNA: TGTGCCAGCAGCCGGACAGGGCCGTACCAAGAGACCCAGTACTTC. The whole variable domain, filled in from reference TRBV5-6 and TRBJ2-5, reads DAGVTQSPTHLIKTRGQQVTLRCSPKSGHDTVSWYQQALGQGPQFIFQYYEEEERQRGNFPDRFSGHQFPNYSSELNVNALLLGDSALYLCASSRTGPYQETQYFGPGTRLLVL.

A few counts support this clone. V is TRBV7-2 and J is TRBJ2-2, with D perhaps TRBD2 (6 bases). The V end lost 8 bases, the J end lost 0 bases, and 10 bases lay between the germline ends. CDR3 length: 14 residues. The V gene's germline CDR1 is SGHTA and CDR2 FQGNSA. The CDR3 nucleotides are TGTGCCAGCGGGGGGTCCCCGAACACCGGGGAGCTGTTTTTT. This sequence encodes CASGGSPNTGELFF.